Shown below are 7 T cell receptor beta chains from a single sample sequenced in a study of T cells in Graves' hyperthyroidism and ophthalmopathy. Template material for amplifying TCR beta CDR3 regions consisted of RNA transcripts. A first-round RT-PCR of the TCR CDR3 used the HTBI primer set. TCRdb used MiXCR to reprocess the multiplex PCR reads, holding one entry per CDR3 protein. The profile covers about 480,000 distinct CDR3 sequences, with 13% to 15% appearing a single time and less than 20% taken by the ten largest. Specimen: blood. The receptors were sampled from a woman aged 18-29 years with Graves' hyperthyroidism.

This sequence joins TRBV7-6 and TRBJ2-2; D is ambiguous. The CDR3 is 13 residues long. Trimming shortened V by 4 bases and J by 6 bases, and 9 bases separated the two germline ends. The germline V gene encodes CDR1 SGHVS and CDR2 FNYEAQ. The CDR3 protein is CASSWLAAGELFF. The CDR3 DNA reads as TGTGCCAGCAGCTGGTTAGCTGCCGGGGAGCTGTTTTTT.

The chain carries TRBV5-1 and TRBJ2-1; D is undetermined. CDR1 SGHRS and CDR2 YFSETQ come from the germline V gene. The CDR3 sequence is 15 residues long. V was shortened by 0 bases and J by 6 bases, with 13 bases between the two germline ends. The DNA of the CDR3 is TGCGCCAGCAGCTTGGGTAGTAGTTTCTCCAATGAGCAGTTCTTC. Its translation: CASSLGSSFSNEQFF. The complete variable domain, with remaining parts taken from reference TRBV5-1 and TRBJ2-1, reads KAGVTQTPRYLIKTRGQQVTLSCSPISGHRSVSWYQQTPGQGLQFLFEYFSETQRNKGNFPGRFSGRQFSNSRSEMNVSTLELGDSALYLCASSLGSSFSNEQFFGPGTRLTVL.

This clonotype was seen ten or more times. V usage is TRBV2 and J usage is TRBJ2-1, with TRBD2 matching 10 bases. Trimming took 4 bases from V and 8 from J; bases not matched to a gene: 11. The CDR3 has 16 residues. The germline CDR1 and CDR2 sequences are SNHLY and FYNNEI. The CDR3 region is CASSVGASGRGDEQFF. CDR3 DNA sequence: TGTGCCAGCAGTGTAGGGGCGAGCGGGAGGGGTGATGAGCAGTTCTTC.

This clonotype was seen repeatedly, ten times or more. The CDR3 sequence is CSAGQGGWDTEAFF. In nucleotides, the CDR3 is TGCAGTGCTGGACAGGGGGGATGGGACACTGAAGCTTTCTTT. The rearrangement links TRBV20-1 to TRBJ1-1; 10 positions match TRBD1. The CDR3 contains 14 residues. Germline CDR1 and CDR2: DFQATT and SNEGSKA (reference sequence). The V gene end was trimmed by 5 bases and the J gene end by 3 bases; junction bases not matched to a gene: 6.

The chain links TRBV10-3 to TRBJ2-7; weak D call: TRBD1 (5 bases). This CDR3 contains 13 residues. V dropped 6 bases and J dropped 3 bases, with 12 bases sitting between them. CDR1 is ENHRY and CDR2 is SYGVKD in the germline V gene. The CDR3 reads CAIRRKGVYEQYV. In DNA, the CDR3 is TGTGCCATCAGGAGGAAAGGGGTCTACGAGCAGTACGTC.

This clonotype was recorded at least ten times. The chain carries TRBV7-3 and TRBJ2-1; 10 bases align to TRBD2. Losses at the gene ends were 5 bases for V and 2 bases for J; bases not matched to a gene: 6. Germline V gene data show CDR1 as SGHTA and CDR2 as FQGTGA. The CDR3 sequence is 16 residues long. The CDR3 loop reads CASSRSGRATYNEQFF. CDR3 coding DNA: TGTGCCAGCAGCCGCAGCGGGAGGGCCACCTACAATGAGCAGTTCTTC.

This clonotype was detected ten times or more. The J gene is TRBJ2-1, the V gene TRBV12-5; tentative D call: TRBD2 (6 bases). The CDR3 is made up of 15 amino acids. Looked up from germline, CDR1 is LGHNT and CDR2 is FRNRAP. CDR3 bases: TGTGCCTCCAAAGCGGGTAGCGACTCCTACAATGAGCAGTTCTTC. It codes for CASKAGSDSYNEQFF.